This entry is about one TCR beta chain. What it recognizes is unknown. The germline CDR1 and CDR2 sequences are SGHDT and YYEEEE. This CDR3 is built from 16 residues. V gave up 0 bases and J gave up 1 base; unmatched junction bases: 3. This specimen comes from a study of cytomegalovirus exposure and HLA in healthy donors. Overall study results and limits: It is likely that the observed cluster of highly shared sequence variants was a sequencing artifact. Follow-up analysis later connected one missense variant in DCLRE1C with trimming of TCR beta V- and J-genes.

Primers: 60 Vbeta forward and 13 Jbeta reverse. Clones were read by immunoSEQ multiplex PCR, and TCRdb kept only the in-frame ones, dropping some. In the table there are 150,000 to 200,000 clones, over 80% of which are singletons. The rearrangement joins TRBV5-6 to TRBJ2-3; 9 positions agree with TRBD2. Sequenced material: PBMCs. The origin of this receptor is a man aged 45-65 years in good health and CMV-seropositive. As DNA, the CDR3 is TGTGCCAGCAGCTTGGAACTAGCGGGCCGCACAGATACGCAGTATTTT. It codes for CASSLELAGRTDTQYF.